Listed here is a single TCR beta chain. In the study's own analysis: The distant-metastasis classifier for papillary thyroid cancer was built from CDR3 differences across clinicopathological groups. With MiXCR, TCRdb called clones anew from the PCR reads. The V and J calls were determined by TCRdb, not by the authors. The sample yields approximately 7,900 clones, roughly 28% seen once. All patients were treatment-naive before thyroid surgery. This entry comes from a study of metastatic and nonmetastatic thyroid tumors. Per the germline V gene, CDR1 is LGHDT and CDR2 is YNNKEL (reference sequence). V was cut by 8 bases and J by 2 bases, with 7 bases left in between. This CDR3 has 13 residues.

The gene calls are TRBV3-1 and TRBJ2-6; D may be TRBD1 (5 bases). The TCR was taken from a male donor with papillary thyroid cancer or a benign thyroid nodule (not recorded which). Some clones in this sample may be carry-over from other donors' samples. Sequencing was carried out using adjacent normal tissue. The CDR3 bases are TGTGCCAGCCAGGGTGCTGGGGCCAACGTCCTGACTTTC. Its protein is CASQGAGANVLTF.